The T cell receptor beta chain described here comes from a study of vaccination and CD4 T cells after COVID-19. Study details: Post-COVID draws followed diagnosis by a median around 100 days (range 35 to 161). Researchers treated cells with overlapping spike peptides taken from SARS-CoV-2, HCoV-NL63, HCoV-OC43 and HCoV-229E.

Described treatment: roughly 10-day PBMC culture with coronavirus spike peptide pools or control peptides (ViraFEST assay). Positive PCR dates spanned March to December 2020, predating US Alpha, Beta and Delta variants. In this sample, this clonotype turned up a few times. What it binds is unknown. The CDR3 sequence is 14 residues long. The V gene lost 3 bases and the J gene lost 0 bases, with 8 bases spanning the gap. Per germline, CDR1 MDHEN and CDR2 SYDVKM. An Oncomine TCR Beta short-read assay was used to sequence the DNA from cultured CD4+ T cells. TCRdb passed the PCR reads through MiXCR, listing each CDR3 protein once. Among roughly 13,000 distinct CDR3 sequences listed, 30% to 35% were seen once.

The source was CD4+ T cells from blood, cultured in vitro, collected after SARS-CoV-2 vaccination. This chain connects TRBV28 to TRBJ1-2; a possible D gene is TRBD1 (5 bases). This TCR was sampled from a human donor who had recovered from COVID-19. The CDR3 here is CASSLGGANYGYTF. CDR3 sequence (DNA): TGTGCCAGCAGTTTGGGGGGGGCTAACTATGGCTACACCTTC.